The T cell receptor (beta chain) under discussion was sequenced for a study of T cells after yellow fever vaccination. The CDR3 runs to 14 residues. The V end lost 3 bases, the J end lost 2 bases, and 11 bases lay between the germline ends. This clonotype was recorded many times. Its antigen is unknown. TCRdb analysed the 5' RACE reads with MiXCR anew, one entry per CDR3 protein. The sample has roughly 150,000 distinct CDR3 sequences; roughly 8.2% are singletons. Broader study findings: Only a minor proportion of clonotypes was detected across both CD4 and CD8 compartments. Once the booster was given, most primary-vaccination clones reappeared, at around 96% for CD4 and more than 85% for CD8. Repertoires sorted by FACS could include abundant clonotypes that are contaminants from the bulk population.

The receptor was isolated from a man younger than 40 who received the YFV17D yellow fever vaccine. The chain combines TRBV12-3 or TRBV12-4 with TRBJ2-7, with unresolved D. The specimen was CD4+ T cells sorted from PBMCs, collected 5 days after the yellow fever booster vaccination. The CDR3 here is CASSFGRPPYEQYF. The CDR3 coding sequence is TGTGCCAGCAGTTTCGGCCGGCCACCCTACGAGCAGTACTTC.